The present T cell receptor beta chain was sequenced within a study of early T cells in non-severe SARS-CoV-2 infection. About the research overall: The authors sequenced bulk RNA from unsorted whole blood, leaving chains unpaired. General study results and limits: Sequences matched to VDJdb favored anti-spike CD8 responses, while private and CD4 specificities were missed.

V lost 3 bases and J lost 2; bases outside the gene matches: 0. Germline V gene data show CDR1 as SEHNR and CDR2 as FQNEAQ (reference sequence). This CDR3 has 14 amino acids. In the library, individual cDNA molecules carried attached unique molecular identifiers. MiXCR, applied by TCRdb to the 5' RACE reads, yields one record per CDR3 protein. Of approximately 71,000 distinct CDR3 sequences in the sample, roughly 12% are singletons; the top ten hold approximately 5%. This clonotype was recorded many times. Its antigen is unknown. This sequence joins TRBV7-9 and TRBJ1-2, with TRBD1 matching over 10 bases. The origin of this receptor is an adult who was a healthcare worker with PCR-confirmed SARS-CoV-2 infection or an uninfected control (not recorded which). The sample taken for sequencing was whole blood. Written as DNA, the CDR3 is TGTGCCAGCAGCTTGGGACAGGGGAACTATGGCTACACCTTC. This translates into CASSLGQGNYGYTF.